Listed here are 10 T cell receptor beta chains from one sample, sequenced in a study of blood T cell repertoires in COVID-19. Profiled with immunoSEQ multiplex PCR; TCRdb holds only in-frame clones, not every one. The data show roughly 60,000 clones, around 86% seen once. The sample was peripheral blood. Every receptor here comes from a human donor with active COVID-19. The donor label of this sample is uncertain.

A remark on this clone: Other nucleotide sequences from this sample produce the same CDR3. This chain links TRBV29-1 with TRBJ2-7; TRBD1 matches 11 bases. CDR1 is SQVTM and CDR2 is ANQGSEA in the germline V gene. CDR3 size: 15 residues. Trimming at V came to 6 bases and at J to 0 bases, leaving 7 bases not matched to a gene. CDR3 coding DNA: TGCAGCGTATTGGCCGGGACAGGGGGCTCCTACGAGCAGTACTTC. This gives the protein CSVLAGTGGSYEQYF.

The chain employs TRBV19 and TRBJ1-6, with D maybe TRBD1 (5 bases). CDR3 size: 14 residues. The V gene's germline CDR1 is LNHDA and CDR2 SQIVND (reference sequence). V dropped 0 bases and J dropped 10 bases, with 10 bases sitting between them. This chain's CDR3 is CASSIEPGLSPLHF. CDR3 DNA: TGTGCCAGTAGTATAGAACCAGGGCTATCACCCCTCCACTTT.

The chain combines TRBV7-9 with TRBJ1-2; a possible D gene is TRBD1 (5 bases). The CDR3 length is 12 residues. V was shortened by 4 bases and J by 7 bases, with 10 bases between the two germline ends. Germline CDR1 SEHNR, CDR2 FQNEAQ (reference sequence). In nucleotides, the CDR3 is TGTGCCAGCAGCTGGGGCCCCTCTGGCTACACCTTC. Residues: CASSWGPSGYTF.

This clone was recorded a few times. The V and J genes are TRBV4-2 and TRBJ2-3; TRBD1 matches at 11 bases. With V trimmed by 3 bases and J by 4 bases, 3 bases remained unmatched. In germline, CDR1 is LGHNA, CDR2 YNFKEQ. The CDR3 consists of 15 residues. The CDR3 nucleotides read TGTGCCAGCAGCCAGGGACAGGGGGACGCAGATACGCAGTATTTT. It is translated as CASSQGQGDADTQYF.

This rearrangement joins TRBV19 to TRBJ1-4; tentative D call: TRBD1 (6 bases). Germline CDR1 and CDR2: LNHDA and SQIVND (reference sequence). V was pared by 6 bases and J by 13 bases, with 12 bases between. The CDR3 length is 11 residues. The CDR3: CASSLRGTLFF. The CDR3 DNA reads TGTGCCAGTAGCCTGAGGGGGACACTGTTTTTT.

The CDR3 region has the DNA TGTGCCAGCAGTTACTCGTCCCGCGGACAGACTGAAGCTTTCTTT. It translates to CASSYSSRGQTEAFF. The chain employs TRBV6-5 and TRBJ1-1, with a possible D match to TRBD1 (6 bases). Trimming removed 0 bases at V and 5 bases at J, with 13 bases between. The CDR3 length is 15 residues. The germline V gene has CDR1 MNHEY and CDR2 SVGAGI.

The rearrangement uses TRBV7-2 and TRBJ2-1; D possibly corresponds to TRBD1 (5 bases). Germline CDR1 reads SGHTA; CDR2 reads FQGNSA. The CDR3 is 12 amino acids. The ends were cut back, 3 bases at V and 9 bases at J, with 9 bases in the middle. CDR3 DNA: TGTGCCAGCAGCTTCGCAGGGCGTGAGCAGTTCTTC. Its protein product is CASSFAGREQFF.

The chain is built from TRBV21-1 and TRBJ2-7; the table calls TRBD1, which could not be checked here. TRBV21-1 corresponds to a pseudogene. This CDR3 has 14 amino acids. DNA of the CDR3: TGTGCCAGCAGCTCTCCGGGACACGACTACGAGCAGTACTTC. It codes for CASSSPGHDYEQYF.

The chain combines TRBV7-2 with TRBJ2-3; D is perhaps TRBD1 (5 bases). The CDR3 runs to 15 residues. Per germline, CDR1 SGHTA and CDR2 FQGNSA. Trimming took 2 bases from V and 1 from J, leaving 10 bases between them. In nucleotides, the CDR3 is TGTGCCAGCAGCTTATCTGTCAGGGGCACAGATACGCAGTATTTT. It is translated as CASSLSVRGTDTQYF.

The chain couples TRBV11-3 to TRBJ2-7, with 8 bases identical to TRBD1. CDR1 is SGHNT, CDR2 YENEEA, per germline. V gave up 5 bases and J gave up 4 bases; unmatched junction bases: 4. The CDR3 runs 13 residues. This chain's CDR3 is CASSQGAAYEQYF. DNA for the CDR3: TGTGCCAGCAGCCAGGGGGCAGCGTACGAGCAGTACTTC.